Listed here are 18 T cell receptor beta chains from one sample, sequenced in a study of graft-versus-host responses after intestinal transplantation. No antigens are known for them. Sequenced by immunoSEQ multiplex PCR; TCRdb stores in-frame clones only, minus some. The sample lists 25,000 or so clones; roughly 87% were seen once. The sample was unstimulated CD4+ T cells sorted from spleen or lymph node cells, taken before intestinal transplant. The receptors were sampled from a human donor who received an intestinal transplant.

This chain joins TRBV5-1 and TRBJ2-5; D unresolved. Per the germline V gene, CDR1 is SGHRS and CDR2 is YFSETQ. The V end was cut by 0 bases, the J end by 4 bases, with 13 bases between. The CDR3 runs 15 residues. The CDR3 is CASSLAASWRETQYF. As DNA, the CDR3 is TGCGCCAGCAGCTTGGCCGCTAGTTGGAGAGAGACCCAGTACTTC.

The V and J genes are TRBV6-1 and TRBJ2-7; D is uncertain. Germline V gene lookup returns CDR1 MNHNS and CDR2 SASEGT. With 5 bases removed from V and 4 bases from J, the gap between germline ends came to 9 bases. This CDR3 is built from 12 residues. The DNA of the CDR3 is TGTGCCAGCAGTCTAGAAATTTACGAGCAGTACTTC. This encodes CASSLEIYEQYF.

This clone has a single count. The chain carries TRBV4-1 and TRBJ2-5, with D perhaps matching TRBD1 (5 bases). In germline, CDR1 is MGHRA, CDR2 YSYEKL. The CDR3 covers 14 residues. Trimming removed 0 bases at V and 2 bases at J, with 7 bases between. For the CDR3, the DNA is TGCGCCAGCAGCCAAGAGGGGCAACAAGAGACCCAGTACTTC. Translated: CASSQEGQQETQYF.

The chain couples TRBV5-1 to TRBJ1-1; possible D gene TRBD1, 5 bases. The CDR3 has 13 amino acids. From germline, CDR1 is SGHRS and CDR2 YFSETQ. V lost 3 bases and J lost 4, with 10 bases in between. The CDR3 DNA reads TGCGCCAGCAGCTCCCAGAGGGGCACTGAAGCTTTCTTT. As protein: CASSSQRGTEAFF.

The chain couples TRBV7-9 to TRBJ2-2; D may be TRBD1 (7 bases). V shed 1 base and J shed 4 bases, with 13 bases lying between them. The CDR3 consists of 16 residues. Germline lookup yields CDR1 SEHNR and CDR2 FQNEAQ (reference sequence). CDR3 region: CASSLGLQGGTGELFF. The CDR3 DNA sequence: TGTGCCAGCAGCTTAGGACTCCAGGGGGGCACCGGGGAGCTGTTTTTT. Combining the CDR3 with reference TRBV7-9 and TRBJ2-2 gives the whole variable domain DTGVSQNPRHKITKRGQNVTFRCDPISEHNRLYWYRQTLGQGPEFLTYFQNEAQLEKSRLLSDRFSAERPKGSFSTLEIQRTEQGDSAMYLCASSLGLQGGTGELFFGEGSRLTVL.

The rearrangement joins TRBV6-5 to TRBJ2-7; 7 positions match TRBD2. Germline CDR1 reads MNHEY; CDR2 reads SVGAGI. The CDR3 consists of 14 residues. The trim removed 0 bases at V and 1 base at J, leaving 0 bases unmatched. In nucleotides, the CDR3 is TGTGCCAGCAGTTACTCTAGCGGGTCCTACGAGCAGTACTTC. This translates into CASSYSSGSYEQYF.

A few counts support this clone. The V call is TRBV5-1, the J call TRBJ1-2, with 11 bases matching TRBD1. The V and J ends lost 5 bases and 0 bases, in that order; junction bases with no gene match: 9. This CDR3 region has 17 residues. Per germline, CDR1 SGHRS and CDR2 YFSETQ. The CDR3 DNA reads TGCGCCAGCAGATCCGGGACAGGGGGATTTACTAACTATGGCTACACCTTC. Amino acid sequence: CASRSGTGGFTNYGYTF. Supplemented by reference TRBV5-1 and TRBJ1-2, the full variable domain reads KAGVTQTPRYLIKTRGQQVTLSCSPISGHRSVSWYQQTPGQGLQFLFEYFSETQRNKGNFPGRFSGRQFSNSRSEMNVSTLELGDSALYLCASRSGTGGFTNYGYTFGSGTRLTVV.

This chain links TRBV28 with TRBJ1-6, with D possibly being TRBD1 (6 bases). The germline gives CDR1 MDHEN, CDR2 SYDVKM. The CDR3 covers 16 residues. V was trimmed by 5 bases and J by 3 bases, leaving 14 bases between them. CDR3 residues: CASSPKTGIYNSPLHF. CDR3 in DNA: TGTGCCAGCAGTCCGAAAACAGGGATCTATAATTCACCCCTCCACTTT.

V gene TRBV12-5 combines with J gene TRBJ2-3, with 9 positions matching TRBD2. The CDR3 is made up of 14 amino acids. Trimming at V came to 6 bases and at J to 2 bases, leaving 3 bases not matched to a gene. The V gene's germline CDR1 is LGHNT and CDR2 FRNRAP. CDR3: CASGPGLATDTQYF. The CDR3 DNA reads as TGTGCTAGTGGACCGGGACTAGCCACAGATACGCAGTATTTT.

The V call is TRBV9, the J call TRBJ2-2; D is ambiguous. There are 14 residues in the CDR3. The V end was cut by 3 bases, the J end by 6 bases, with 12 bases between. CDR1 is SGDLS and CDR2 is YYNGEE in the germline V gene. The CDR3 protein is CASSERDVAGELFF. The CDR3 DNA reads as TGTGCCAGCAGCGAAAGGGATGTGGCCGGGGAGCTGTTTTTT. The entire variable domain, with the rest obtained from reference TRBV9 and TRBJ2-2, is as follows: DSGVTQTPKHLITATGQRVTLRCSPRSGDLSVYWYQQSLDQGLQFLIQYYNGEERAKGNILERFSAQQFPDLHSELNLSSLELGDSALYFCASSERDVAGELFFGEGSRLTVL.

V is TRBV5-4 and J is TRBJ1-2; possibly TRBD1 for D (5 bases). Deletions cut 3 bases from V and 0 bases from J, with 12 bases between. In germline, CDR1 is SGHNT, CDR2 YYREEE (reference sequence). The CDR3 runs to 15 residues. The CDR3: CASSWDLGANYGYTF. The CDR3 DNA sequence: TGTGCCAGCAGCTGGGACCTAGGGGCTAACTATGGCTACACCTTC.

The chain joins TRBV5-4 to TRBJ2-5, with D possibly TRBD1 on 5 matching bases. The assigned J gene may be wrong: the sequence end matches TRBJ2-7 better. This CDR3 is 12 amino acids long. The germline gives CDR1 SGHNT, CDR2 YYREEE (reference sequence). The CDR3 coding sequence is TGTGCCAGCAGCTTCGACAGTTACGAGCAGTACTTC. It is translated as CASSFDSYEQYF.

This clone appeared a few times. The chain carries TRBV5-1 and TRBJ2-7, with 12 positions matching TRBD1. V shed 6 bases and J 3 bases; nucleotides not matched to a gene: 7. Looked up from germline, CDR1 is SGHRS and CDR2 is YFSETQ. The CDR3 covers 15 residues. For the CDR3, the DNA is TGCGCCAGCACTGAAGGGACAGGGGGCTTCTACGAGCAGTACTTC. It translates to CASTEGTGGFYEQYF. Combining the CDR3 with reference TRBV5-1 and TRBJ2-7 gives the whole variable domain KAGVTQTPRYLIKTRGQQVTLSCSPISGHRSVSWYQQTPGQGLQFLFEYFSETQRNKGNFPGRFSGRQFSNSRSEMNVSTLELGDSALYLCASTEGTGGFYEQYFGPGTRLTVT.

This clone was counted a few times. CDR3 residues: CASSSYLGFGSNQPQHF. As DNA, the CDR3 is TGTGCCAGTAGCTCCTACCTGGGGTTCGGAAGCAATCAGCCCCAGCATTTT. This chain links TRBV19 with TRBJ1-5, with D uncertain. The CDR3 is 17 amino acids. Germline CDR1 reads LNHDA; CDR2 reads SQIVND (reference sequence). V dropped 6 bases and J dropped 1 base, with 19 bases sitting between them.

Concerning this clone: One end of the junction varies from germline; a read error may be responsible. The rearrangement uses TRBV7-7 and TRBJ2-7, with D perhaps TRBD1 or TRBD2 (5 bases each). The CDR3 is made up of 15 amino acids. Germline assignment: CDR1 SSHAT and CDR2 FNYEAQ (reference sequence). The CDR3: CASSPGDGHPYEQYF. DNA of the CDR3: TGTGCTAGCAGCCCCGGGGACGGCCATCCCTACGAGCAGTACTTC.

The chain combines TRBV6-5 with TRBJ2-6, with D unresolved. CDR1 and CDR2 (germline): MNHEY, SVGAGI. The CDR3 length is 13 residues. V lost 5 bases and J 4 bases, leaving 6 bases between the germline ends. The CDR3 DNA sequence: TGTGCCAGCAGTGAGTCCGGGGCCAACGTCCTGACTTTC. Residues: CASSESGANVLTF.

This chain uses TRBV6-4 with TRBJ1-1, with D possibly matching TRBD1 (5 bases). Trimming took off 6 bases at V and 0 bases at J, with 11 bases between the two ends. The CDR3 loop spans 14 amino acids. Germline CDR1 MRHNA, CDR2 SNTAGT. CDR3 in amino acids: CASRADSVNTEAFF. CDR3 DNA: TGTGCCAGCAGGGCCGACAGCGTGAACACTGAAGCTTTCTTT.

This chain connects TRBV14 to TRBJ2-4; D not resolved. The germline V gene encodes CDR1 SGHDN and CDR2 FVKESK. Trimming stripped 4 bases from V and 12 bases from J, with 10 bases between. This CDR3 contains 11 residues. The CDR3 loop reads CASSLTASQYF. In DNA form, the CDR3 reads TGTGCCAGCAGCCTGACCGCCAGTCAGTACTTC.